The present T cell receptor beta chain was sequenced within a study of human T cells and chemical hapten exposure. MiXCR, run by TCRdb on the RACE reads, gives a single entry per CDR3 protein. The data show about 340,000 distinct CDR3 sequences, with roughly 6.9% seen just once and 7.5% to 8.5% held by the top ten. This clonotype was seen ten or more times. Germline assignment: CDR1 SGHDN and CDR2 FVKESK. The CDR3 runs 16 residues. V was pared by 2 bases and J by 12 bases, with 12 bases of the junction left unmatched. Time point described: patch test 1, 2 weeks after DPC sensitization. Treatment noted: therapeutic diphenylcyclopropenone sensitization with weekly scalp DPC. Alopecia patients between 18 and 70 years old and suitable for DPC were used as donors.

The clonotype originates from a young woman with alopecia areata. Some clones in this sample may be carry-over from other donors' samples. The V and J genes are TRBV14 and TRBJ2-1, with 11 nucleotides matching TRBD2. Specimen: whole blood, collected in connection with sensitization to the hapten diphenylcyclopropenone (DPC). The CDR3 DNA reads as TGTGCCAGCAGCCAATTACCACTAGCGGGGGCCCCTCCGCAGTTCTTC. This encodes CASSQLPLAGAPPQFF.